This TCR beta chain comes out of a study of monozygotic twins with inflammatory bowel disease (dated by TCRdb to the late 2010s). Concerning the study at large: In total, around 28 monozygotic twin pairs made up the full study: 19 Danish pairs, all IBD-discordant, plus nine German pairs, of which four were IBD-concordant and five were IBD-discordant. Within discordant pairs, disease-associated traits were sought mainly by comparing IBD patients with their genetically identical healthy co-twins. Each individual had, on average, about 151 000 unique TCRalpha sequences and 181 000 unique TCRbeta sequences available for analysis. Here is what the overall study found, with its caveats: A decrease in TCRbeta repertoire diversity, as measured by inverse Simpson index, was observed in IBD patients compared with their healthy co-twins. Concordant and discordant twins showed no difference in repertoire similarity, possibly because of limited statistical power. Because patients received different immunosuppressive treatments, the repertoires may have picked up extra background noise and variability between individuals. The analysis was unable to tell apart different T cell subtypes. The results gave no support for a single strong signal or clonotype linked to IBD. Compared with healthy twins, IBD patients shared fewer clonotypes with other individuals, and the difference was most pronounced in patients with signs of disease activity.

The CDR3, cysteine through phenylalanine, is 13 amino acids long. No nucleotide data were recorded. CDR1 and CDR2 (MDHEN, SYDVKM) derive from the germline V gene. From each donor, a roughly 2.5 ml peripheral blood sample was collected into PAXgene tubes and kept at -80 degrees C. Without any T cell sorting, total RNA was extracted from whole blood using the PAXgene blood miRNA kit on an automated QIAcube. Peripheral blood from monozygotic twin pairs concordant or discordant for inflammatory bowel disease was subjected to deep TCRalpha and TCRbeta repertoire profiling with unique molecular barcoding. Smoking habits were recorded for all twin pairs, and individuals were classified as current, former or never smokers. Libraries were made using 5' RACE. For each TCR library, 3,500 to 4,000 ng of total RNA was used. cDNA was synthesized with SMARTScribe reverse transcriptase in eight separate reactions per sample. Unique molecular identifiers containing a 6-nucleotide sample barcode were introduced through template switching during cDNA synthesis. Amplification of TCRalpha and TCRbeta cDNA involved two nested PCRs of around 15 and 9 cycles, and each PCR was followed by bead purification. Before amplification, the cDNA was both treated with uracil DNA-glycosylase and purified with the QIAquick PCR purification kit. The second PCR was the step at which Illumina TruSeq-compatible adapters and sample-specific barcodes were added. Library quality and concentration were assessed using TapeStation and Qubit, and roughly 5 ng of each library was pooled. Sequencing of the pooled libraries was done on an Illumina HiSeq2500 single-index Rapid Run using custom sequencing primers and 2 x 100 bp reads. The authors' analysis ran thus. PCR and sequencing errors were corrected by UMI-based consensus assembly using MiGEC version 1.2.6. V(D)J alignment, clonotype assembly and CDR3 extraction were performed with MiXCR version 2.1.1. Gene usage, clonotype sharing and MAIT/NKT TCR abundance were normalised by analysing the top 1000, 10 000 and 20 000 clonotypes per sample. After downsampling to 27 000 UMIs, diversity was calculated as the inverse Simpson index using the vegan R package. Statistical testing used paired Mann-Whitney U tests on the discordant twin pairs and applied Benjamini-Hochberg correction for multiple testing. TCRdb reprocessed the reads; each CDR3 protein sequence makes one entry, and DNA is unavailable. These V and J calls originate from TCRdb's pipeline instead of the authors' own analysis. This sample's table carries just over 300,000 distinct CDR3 sequences. The ten biggest clones cover roughly 5.8% of the sample.

Concerning this clonotype: Its cognate antigen has yet to be identified.

Material for sequencing was blood. This receptor was taken from a human donor with ulcerative colitis or Crohn's disease, or a healthy co-twin of an affected twin (not recorded which). The V and J segments used are TRBV28 and TRBJ1-5. For the CDR3, the sequence is CASSLPSNQPQHF.